This is a list of T cell receptor beta chains from one sample in a study of cytomegalovirus exposure and HLA in healthy donors. Assay used: immunoSEQ multiplex PCR; TCRdb lists only in-frame clones, some missing. The profile covers approximately 110,000 clones, with 70% to 85% appearing a single time and roughly 13% taken by the ten largest. Sequenced material: PBMCs. These receptors were collected from a woman in her thirties or forties in good health and CMV-seropositive. Each CDR3 is given without its conserved first and last residue.

J gene: TRBJ2-3; V gene: TRBV5-1; CDR3 protein: ASSPQGASTDTQY
J gene: TRBJ2-7; V gene: TRBV5-1; CDR3 protein: ASSSHRVPYEQY
J gene: TRBJ1-2; V gene: TRBV9; CDR3 protein: ASSIGQTSVYGYT
J gene: TRBJ1-1; V gene: TRBV5-6; CDR3 protein: ASSLLGEPDRQNTEAF
J gene: TRBJ1-1; V gene: TRBV7-2; CDR3 protein: ASSLGGVNTEAF
J gene: TRBJ2-5; V gene: TRBV12-2; CDR3 protein: ASRLLNPPLEETQY
J gene: TRBJ2-5; V gene: TRBV30; CDR3 protein: AWSGVGAGVGETQY
J gene: TRBJ1-5; V gene: TRBV4-2; CDR3 protein: ASSPSAGSNQPQH
J gene: TRBJ1-1; V gene: TRBV18; CDR3 protein: ASSPGQHTEAF
J gene: TRBJ2-2; V gene: TRBV4-1; CDR3 protein: ASSQEGVLAGELF
J gene: TRBJ2-3; V gene: TRBV6-5; CDR3 protein: ASRDRGDTQY
J gene: TRBJ2-7; V gene: TRBV30; CDR3 protein: AWNIQGLLGEQY
J gene: TRBJ1-2; V gene: TRBV15; CDR3 protein: ATSSQYYGYT
J gene: TRBJ1-5; V gene: TRBV28; CDR3 protein: ASSPDPGSNQPQH
J gene: TRBJ1-1; V gene: TRBV6-1; CDR3 protein: ASLRDSGRTEAF
J gene: TRBJ2-7; V gene: TRBV6-1; CDR3 protein: AARLENYEQY
J gene: TRBJ2-7; V gene: TRBV28; CDR3 protein: ASSPPTGGWQY
J gene: TRBJ2-1; V gene: TRBV11-2; CDR3 protein: ASRQLGGRGNEQF
J gene: TRBJ2-2; V gene: TRBV7-9; CDR3 protein: ALVGGVQGTGELF
J gene: TRBJ2-7; V gene: TRBV10-3; CDR3 protein: AISDTRAAYEQY
J gene: TRBJ2-3; V gene: TRBV5-1; CDR3 protein: ASSLGGSGYADTQY
J gene: TRBJ1-3; V gene: TRBV5-1; CDR3 protein: ASSQGSPGNTIY